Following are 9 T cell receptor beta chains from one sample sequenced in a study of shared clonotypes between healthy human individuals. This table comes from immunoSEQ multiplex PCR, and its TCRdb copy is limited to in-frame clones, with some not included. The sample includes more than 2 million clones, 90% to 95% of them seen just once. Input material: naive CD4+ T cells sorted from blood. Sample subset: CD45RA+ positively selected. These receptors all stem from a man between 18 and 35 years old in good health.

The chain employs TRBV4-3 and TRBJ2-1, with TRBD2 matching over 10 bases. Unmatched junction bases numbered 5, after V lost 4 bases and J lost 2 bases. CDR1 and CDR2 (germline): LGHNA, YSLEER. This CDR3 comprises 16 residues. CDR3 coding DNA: TGCGCCAGCAGCCGGCAGCGGGAGGGCCCCTACAATGAGCAGTTCTTC. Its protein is CASSRQREGPYNEQFF.

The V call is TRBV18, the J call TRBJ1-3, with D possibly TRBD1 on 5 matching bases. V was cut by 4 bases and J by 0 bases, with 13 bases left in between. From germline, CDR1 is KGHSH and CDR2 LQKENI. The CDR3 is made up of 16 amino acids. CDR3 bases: TGTGCCAGCTCACGTCTGACAGATTACTCTGGAAACACCATATATTTT. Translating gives CASSRLTDYSGNTIYF.

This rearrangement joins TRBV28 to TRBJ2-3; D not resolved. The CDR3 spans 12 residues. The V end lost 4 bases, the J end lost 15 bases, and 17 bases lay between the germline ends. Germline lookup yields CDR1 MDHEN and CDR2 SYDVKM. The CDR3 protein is CASSSPSTFSYF. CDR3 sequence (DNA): TGTGCCAGCAGTTCCCCTTCAACATTTAGCTATTTT.

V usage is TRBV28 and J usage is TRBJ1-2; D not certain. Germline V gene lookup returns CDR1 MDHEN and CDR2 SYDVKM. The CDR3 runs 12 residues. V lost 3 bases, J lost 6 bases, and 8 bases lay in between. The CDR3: CASSFEWDGYTF. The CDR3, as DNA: TGTGCCAGCAGTTTTGAGTGGGATGGCTACACCTTC.

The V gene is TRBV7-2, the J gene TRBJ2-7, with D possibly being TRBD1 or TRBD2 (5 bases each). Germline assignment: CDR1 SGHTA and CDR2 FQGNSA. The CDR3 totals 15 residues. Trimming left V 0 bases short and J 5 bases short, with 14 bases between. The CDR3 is CASSLAQGAINEQYF. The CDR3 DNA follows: TGTGCCAGCAGCTTAGCGCAGGGAGCTATAAACGAGCAGTACTTC. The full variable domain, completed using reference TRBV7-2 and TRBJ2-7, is GAGVSQSPSNKVTEKGKDVELRCDPISGHTALYWYRQSLGQGLEFLIYFQGNSAPDKSGLPSDRFSAERTGGSVSTLTIQRTQQEDSAVYLCASSLAQGAINEQYFGPGTRLTVT.

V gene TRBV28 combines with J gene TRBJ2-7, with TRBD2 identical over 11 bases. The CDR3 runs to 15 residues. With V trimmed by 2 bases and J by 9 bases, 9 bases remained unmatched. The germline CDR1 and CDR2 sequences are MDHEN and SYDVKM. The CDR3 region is CASSLGLAGGRGQYF. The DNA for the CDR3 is TGTGCCAGCAGTTTAGGTCTAGCGGGGGGTAGAGGGCAGTACTTC.

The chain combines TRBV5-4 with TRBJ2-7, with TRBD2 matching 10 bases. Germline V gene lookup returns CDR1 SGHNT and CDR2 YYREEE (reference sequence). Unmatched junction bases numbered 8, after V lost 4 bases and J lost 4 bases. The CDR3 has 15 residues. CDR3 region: CASSLREAGGYEQYF. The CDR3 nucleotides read TGTGCCAGCAGCCTGCGGGAAGCGGGGGGGTACGAGCAGTACTTC. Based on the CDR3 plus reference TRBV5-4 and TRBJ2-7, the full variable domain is ETGVTQSPTHLIKTRGQQVTLRCSSQSGHNTVSWYQQALGQGPQFIFQYYREEENGRGNFPPRFSGLQFPNYSSELNVNALELDDSALYLCASSLREAGGYEQYFGPGTRLTVT.

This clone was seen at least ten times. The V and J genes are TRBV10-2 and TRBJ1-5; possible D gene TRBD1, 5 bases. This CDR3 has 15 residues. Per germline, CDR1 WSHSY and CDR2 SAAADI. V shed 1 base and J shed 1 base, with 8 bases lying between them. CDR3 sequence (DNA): TGCGCCAGCAGTGAGTTCAGGGTAAGCAATCAGCCCCAGCATTTT. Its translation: CASSEFRVSNQPQHF.

The CDR3 coding sequence is TGCAGCGTCAAGACAGGGGGCAACTATGGCTACACCTTC. Its protein product is CSVKTGGNYGYTF. The V and J genes are TRBV29-1 and TRBJ1-2; 10 nucleotides line up with TRBD1. J lost 2 bases, V lost 6 bases, and 3 bases had no gene match. The CDR3 contains 13 residues. Germline CDR1 reads SQVTM; CDR2 reads ANQGSEA.